This T cell receptor beta chain came from a study of T-cell reconstitution after alpha-beta-depleted transplantation in children (TCRdb year 2016). Context from the whole study: The study quantitatively tracked T-cell immune reconstitution after TCRalphabeta/CD19-depleted allogeneic hematopoietic cell transplantation in children using TCR repertoire profiling. Points the paper makes about the study in general: About two months after transplant, the apparently early recovery of alphabetaT-cell counts reportedly depended on just several hundred clones that had expanded rapidly and came from non-depleted graft cells. Over the following months the frequencies of hyperexpanded clones went down, and after one year T-cell counts and TCRbeta diversity were mostly credited to newly produced T cells. In some patients, the high TCRbeta diversity seen at day 60 was put down to recipient T cells and intrathymic progenitors that had survived conditioning.

From its cysteine to its phenylalanine, the CDR3 spans 13 amino acids. Left in the record is the CDR3 DNA by itself, 39 bases read in frame from the first base. In the germline V gene, CDR1 corresponds to KGHSH and CDR2 to LQKENI. Trimming removed 6 bases from V and 1 base from J, leaving 9 bases between the germline ends. The label giving this sample's treatment or condition can be read as: allogeneic hematopoietic cell transplantation with graft depleted of TCRalphabeta T cells and CD19 B cells. TCRalphabeta/CD19-depleted allogeneic hematopoietic cell grafts were given to the transplant recipients, all of whom were children. The library was obtained by PCR. The sample was run on an Illumina HiSeq 2500. TCR library preparation used molecular barcoding, with unique molecular identifiers applied to normalize quantification of the TCRbeta repertoire. TCRdb took the public reads, trimmed them with fastp at Q25, ran MiXCR for clone calling and kept in-frame beta chains. One record per CDR3 amino acid sequence lists the most common genes and DNA. The sample table holds about 290,000 distinct CDR3 sequences, of which roughly 8.2% were seen once. The top ten clones comprise about 8.2% of the sample.

In regard to this clonotype: Its specific antigen is unknown. No base qualities exist here, and no much larger clone lies one base off it.

The TCR comes from a female patient between 2 and 15 years old who had a stem cell transplant for Fanconi anemia, so the T cells may come from the graft donor. Recombination joined TRBV18 with TRBJ1-1, with the D gene not confidently named. The sample in question was peripheral blood, obtained 360 days after TCRalphabeta/CD19-depleted stem cell transplant. The nucleotide sequence is TGTGCCAGCTCGTCAAAGGGGAACACTGAAGCTTTCTTT. Its translation reads: CASSSKGNTEAFF.